These 27 T cell receptor beta chains came from one sample sequenced in a study of regulatory T cells in long-lasting Graves disease. As to time point: newly diagnosed GD, antithyroid drugs for less than 3 months. The TCR library was made from RNA extracted from PBMCs. According to the study, TCR beta libraries were built with iRepertoire HTBI primers and CDR3-region Arm-PCR. TCRdb redid the calling of the multiplex PCR reads with MiXCR, one entry per CDR3 protein. This sample has 450,000 to 650,000 distinct CDR3 sequences, with approximately 16% found just once. This sample was shared with a second study, whose subject was T cells in Graves' hyperthyroidism and ophthalmopathy.

The material was peripheral blood mononuclear cells (PBMCs), obtained at new diagnosis, from a patient treated with antithyroid drugs. The receptors were gathered from a woman aged 35-65 years with Graves disease.

This clonotype has ten or more counts. This chain joins TRBV27 and TRBJ1-4, with D possibly matching TRBD1 (6 bases). Germline lookup yields CDR1 MNHEY and CDR2 SMNVEV (reference sequence). With 4 bases removed from V and 0 bases from J, the gap between germline ends came to 12 bases. The CDR3 is 16 amino acids. CDR3 in amino acids: CASSSVQGTTNEKLFF. In nucleotides, the CDR3 is TGTGCCAGCAGTTCGGTCCAGGGGACAACTAATGAAAAACTGTTTTTT.

This chain uses TRBV6-2 or TRBV6-3 with TRBJ2-7; 7 nucleotides align to TRBD1. Per the germline V gene, CDR1 is MNHEY and CDR2 is SVGEGT. The CDR3 length is 14 residues. Trimming took 8 bases from V and 0 from J; bases not matched to a gene: 7. The CDR3 nucleotides read TGTGCCAGCCATCCCGCAGGGGGCTCCTACGAGCAGTACTTC. Encoded protein: CASHPAGGSYEQYF.

This chain connects TRBV9 to TRBJ1-3; possible D gene TRBD1, 5 bases. This CDR3 comprises 16 residues. The V end lost 0 bases, the J end lost 2 bases, and 12 bases lay between the germline ends. Germline lookup yields CDR1 SGDLS and CDR2 YYNGEE. The CDR3 sequence is CASSVAAWGTGNTIYF. Written as DNA, the CDR3 is TGTGCCAGCAGCGTAGCGGCATGGGGCACTGGAAACACCATATATTTT. The full variable domain, its missing parts supplied by reference TRBV9 and TRBJ1-3, is DSGVTQTPKHLITATGQRVTLRCSPRSGDLSVYWYQQSLDQGLQFLIQYYNGEERAKGNILERFSAQQFPDLHSELNLSSLELGDSALYFCASSVAAWGTGNTIYFGEGSWLTVV.

The gene calls are TRBV9 and TRBJ2-7; 7 bases fit TRBD2. V dropped 0 bases and J dropped 0; count of bases not matched to a gene: 3. CDR3 length equals 15 residues. CDR1 SGDLS and CDR2 YYNGEE come from the germline V gene. CDR3 sequence: CASSVGGDYSYEQYF. The CDR3 nucleotides are TGTGCCAGCAGCGTAGGCGGGGACTACTCCTACGAGCAGTACTTC.

This clonotype was recorded many times. The CDR3 DNA follows: TGTGCCAGCAGCCAAGGTCGGGGGACTGAAGCTTTCTTT. Its translation: CASSQGRGTEAFF. The genes are TRBV3-1 and TRBJ1-1; TRBD1 is a possible D gene (5 bases). The CDR3 is 13 residues long. V was clipped by 1 base and J by 5 bases, with 8 bases between them. Looked up from germline, CDR1 is LGHDT and CDR2 is YNNKEL (reference sequence). Looking up the rest from reference TRBV3-1 and TRBJ1-1 gives the full variable domain: DTAVSQTPKYLVTQMGNDKSIKCEQNLGHDTMYWYKQDSKKFLKIMFSYNNKELIINETVPNRFSPKSPDKAHLNLHINSLELGDSAVYFCASSQGRGTEAFFGQGTRLTVV.

This clonotype turned up a few times. The chain has TRBV5-6 and TRBJ2-4; a possible D gene is TRBD2 (6 bases). The CDR3 is made up of 18 amino acids. The germline V and J ends were trimmed by 4 bases and 0 bases, with 20 bases remaining between them. CDR1 and CDR2 from the germline V gene are SGHDT and YYEEEE. The CDR3 sequence: CASSPRRDVVLAKNIQYF. The CDR3 bases are TGTGCCAGCAGCCCCCGGAGGGACGTTGTACTAGCCAAAAACATTCAGTACTTC.

Details on this clonotype: No conserved phenylalanine or tryptophan is present at the end of the CDR3, so a read error is the likely explanation. The DNA is left out, because the CDR3 cannot be placed on it with certainty; the CDR3 is given as TCRdb lists it. The chain combines TRBV11-2 with TRBJ2-4; the D call of TRBD2 is as the table states it, not checked on the DNA. The CDR3 adds up to 17 amino acids, both ends counted. Germline CDR1 and CDR2: SGHAT and FQNNGV. CDR3 region: CASSPSGGPPQEQYFGP.

In its sample, this clonotype was seen many times. This chain uses TRBV11-2 with TRBJ1-1, with a possible D match to TRBD1 (6 bases). This CDR3 region has 16 residues. Deletions cut 6 bases from V and 6 bases from J, with 23 bases between. Germline CDR1 is SGHAT and CDR2 is FQNNGV. This chain's CDR3 is CASSRAVGHSSAEAFF. The CDR3 nucleotides are TGTGCCAGCAGTCGAGCCGTGGGACATTCGAGCGCTGAAGCTTTCTTT.

This clonotype was detected ten times or more. V is TRBV3-1 and J is TRBJ2-1, with 8 positions matching TRBD2. Germline V gene data show CDR1 as LGHDT and CDR2 as YNNKEL (reference sequence). The J segment lost 4 bases and the V segment lost 0 bases, leaving 5 bases of the junction unmatched. The CDR3 is 16 amino acids. The CDR3 loop reads CASSQEASGGYNEQFF. In DNA form, the CDR3 reads TGTGCCAGCAGCCAAGAAGCGAGCGGGGGATACAATGAGCAGTTCTTC.

This clonotype appeared many times. This rearrangement joins TRBV11-2 to TRBJ2-3; 12 bases are a match to TRBD2. The CDR3 length is 17 residues. The germline gives CDR1 SGHAT, CDR2 FQNNGV. V trimming: 2 bases; J trimming: 5 bases; junction bases outside the gene matches: 8. Here the CDR3 DNA reads TGTGCCAGCAGCTTACTAGCGGGGGGGCTAGGGATAGATACGCAGTATTTT. Encoded protein: CASSLLAGGLGIDTQYF.

This clonotype came up a few times. The chain links TRBV2 to TRBJ2-7; D remains unclear. V was shortened by 7 bases and J by 2 bases, with 12 bases between the two germline ends. The germline V gene has CDR1 SNHLY and CDR2 FYNNEI. The CDR3 runs 13 residues. The CDR3 loop reads CASTFGPTYEQYF. DNA of the CDR3: TGTGCCAGCACTTTCGGGCCAACCTACGAGCAGTACTTC.

This clonotype has a handful of counts. This chain connects TRBV6-2 or TRBV6-3 to TRBJ2-5; D may match TRBD1 or TRBD2 (6 bases each). Looked up from germline, CDR1 is MNHEY and CDR2 is SVGEGT. The CDR3 is 16 residues long. V was clipped by 1 base and J by 1 base, with 13 bases between them. This CDR3 reads CASSYWGALSQETQYF. The CDR3 DNA reads TGTGCCAGCAGTTACTGGGGGGCTCTCTCCCAAGAGACCCAGTACTTC.

This clonotype appeared a few times. The CDR3 region has the DNA TGTGCCAGCAGCTCCACTAGTAGATCCTACGAGCAGTACTTC. It yields the protein CASSSTSRSYEQYF. V is TRBV7-9 and J is TRBJ2-7, with a possible D match to TRBD2 (5 bases). The V end lost 4 bases, the J end lost 1 base, and 11 bases lay between the germline ends. Germline CDR1 reads SEHNR; CDR2 reads FQNEAQ (reference sequence). This CDR3 comprises 14 residues.

Concerning this clonotype itself: The germline gene is not matched at one end of the junction; a read error may be the cause. The gene calls are TRBV19 and TRBJ2-5, with 7 bases aligning to TRBD1. Germline V gene lookup returns CDR1 LNHDA and CDR2 SQIVND (reference sequence). CDR3 length: 15 residues. CDR3 region: CASSRQGIFGETPYF. CDR3 bases: TGTGCCAGTAGTCGACAGGGTATTTTTGGAGAGACCCCGTACTTC.

This clonotype was recorded only once. This sequence may be a read error, since a much larger clone differs from it by one base. The V call is TRBV3-1, the J call TRBJ1-2; a possible D gene is TRBD1 (5 bases). Trimming shortened V by 0 bases and J by 5 bases, and 13 bases separated the two germline ends. The length of the CDR3 is 15 residues. Germline V gene sequence: CDR1 LGHDT, CDR2 YNNKEL (reference sequence). The CDR3 nucleotides are TGTGCCAGCAGCCAAGATCAGCAAGGGGTTTATGGCTACACCTTC. Encoded protein: CASSQDQQGVYGYTF. The whole variable domain, remainder taken from reference TRBV3-1 and TRBJ1-2, is DTAVSQTPKYLVTQMGNDKSIKCEQNLGHDTMYWYKQDSKKFLKIMFSYNNKELIINETVPNRFSPKSPDKAHLNLHINSLELGDSAVYFCASSQDQQGVYGYTFGSGTRLTVV.

There are a few counts of this clonotype. The gene calls are TRBV27 and TRBJ1-2; 11 positions match TRBD1. Germline CDR1 MNHEY, CDR2 SMNVEV (reference sequence). The CDR3 has 17 amino acids. Unmatched junction bases numbered 13, after V lost 4 bases and J lost 6 bases. DNA for the CDR3: TGTGCCAGCAGTTACGAGAGCAGGACAGGGGGCCGAGATGGCTACACCTTC. It encodes CASSYESRTGGRDGYTF.

This clonotype was recorded at least ten times. The chain employs TRBV10-3 and TRBJ2-3; 11 bases are a match to TRBD2. The germline gives CDR1 ENHRY, CDR2 SYGVKD. V dropped 6 bases and J dropped 3; count of bases not matched to a gene: 8. The CDR3 is 16 residues long. As DNA, the CDR3 is TGTGCCATCAGGAGACTAGCGGGGACTGGTACAGATACGCAGTATTTT. Protein sequence: CAIRRLAGTGTDTQYF.

This clonotype was counted ten times or more. The chain has TRBV18 and TRBJ2-1, with 13 bases lining up with TRBD2. V dropped 5 bases and J dropped 8; count of bases not matched to a gene: 9. From germline, CDR1 is KGHSH and CDR2 LQKENI. The CDR3 is made up of 16 amino acids. DNA of the CDR3: TGTGCCAGCTCAACCCGAACTAGCGGGGGGGCGGATGAGCAGTTCTTC. Its translation: CASSTRTSGGADEQFF. The full variable domain, in which reference TRBV18 and TRBJ2-1 provide the parts outside the CDR3, is NAGVMQNPRHLVRRRGQEARLRCSPMKGHSHVYWYRQLPEEGLKFMVYLQKENIIDESGMPKERFSAEFPKEGPSILRIQQVVRGDSAAYFCASSTRTSGGADEQFFGPGTRLTVL.

The genes are TRBV13 and TRBJ1-4; D gene unclear. Between the trimmed V and J ends, which lost 5 bases and 3 bases, there was a span of 7 bases. Germline CDR1 PRHDT, CDR2 FYEKMQ (reference sequence). There are 13 residues in the CDR3. The CDR3 protein is CASSTPPNEKLFF. DNA for the CDR3: TGTGCCAGCAGCACCCCCCCTAATGAAAAACTGTTTTTT.

V usage is TRBV19 and J usage is TRBJ1-4; D unclear. The V end was cut by 4 bases, the J end by 0 bases, with 9 bases between. Germline V gives CDR1 LNHDA, CDR2 SQIVND (reference sequence). The CDR3 runs 15 residues. This chain's CDR3 is CASSKLSATNEKLFF. CDR3 DNA sequence: TGTGCCAGTAGTAAATTGAGTGCAACTAATGAAAAACTGTTTTTT. The full variable domain, completed using reference TRBV19 and TRBJ1-4, is DGGITQSPKYLFRKEGQNVTLSCEQNLNHDAMYWYRQDPGQGLRLIYYSQIVNDFQKGDIAEGYSVSREKKESFPLTVTSAQKNPTAFYLCASSKLSATNEKLFFGSGTQLSVL.

The chain joins TRBV19 to TRBJ1-2; TRBD1 aligns across 7 bases. V shed 6 bases and J 8 bases; nucleotides not matched to a gene: 21. Germline V gene lookup returns CDR1 LNHDA and CDR2 SQIVND (reference sequence). The CDR3 contains 17 residues. As DNA, the CDR3 is TGTGCCAGTAGCCAGAGACGAGTAGGGGACAGCCTTAGCGGCTACACCTTC. Protein product: CASSQRRVGDSLSGYTF. Variable domain in full (rest from reference TRBV19 and TRBJ1-2): DGGITQSPKYLFRKEGQNVTLSCEQNLNHDAMYWYRQDPGQGLRLIYYSQIVNDFQKGDIAEGYSVSREKKESFPLTVTSAQKNPTAFYLCASSQRRVGDSLSGYTFGSGTRLTVV.

Many counts were recorded for this clonotype. This chain uses TRBV11-2 with TRBJ2-3; 11 bases line up with TRBD2. The germline gives CDR1 SGHAT, CDR2 FQNNGV. Unmatched junction bases numbered 6, after V lost 4 bases and J lost 6 bases. The CDR3 spans 15 residues. CDR3: CASSSLAGEVDTQYF. The CDR3 region has the DNA TGTGCCAGCAGCTCACTAGCGGGGGAGGTGGATACGCAGTATTTT.

This chain uses TRBV6-1 with TRBJ1-5, with D perhaps TRBD1 (5 bases). The V gene's germline CDR1 is MNHNS and CDR2 SASEGT. Trimming took 5 bases from V and 5 from J, leaving 13 bases between them. The CDR3 has 14 amino acids. CDR3 nucleotides: TGTGCCAGCAGTCGATGGGGGGGTGATCAGCCCCAGCATTTT. This encodes CASSRWGGDQPQHF.

This clonotype was detected only a few times. The V gene is TRBV20-1, the J gene TRBJ1-3; 7 nucleotides align to TRBD1. Trimming at V came to 3 bases and at J to 2 bases, leaving 7 bases not matched to a gene. The length of the CDR3 is 15 residues. Germline CDR1 DFQATT, CDR2 SNEGSKA (reference sequence). CDR3 DNA: TGCAGTGCTAGTCTACAGGGGACTGCTGGAAACACCATATATTTT. This codes for CSASLQGTAGNTIYF.

The rearrangement links TRBV20-1 to TRBJ2-1; 14 bases map to TRBD2. The CDR3 consists of 16 residues. After removal of 3 bases from V and 4 bases from J, the junction contained 5 bases not matched to a gene. Germline CDR1 DFQATT, CDR2 SNEGSKA (reference sequence). CDR3: CSARGTSGGTYNEQFF. CDR3 nucleotide sequence: TGCAGTGCTAGGGGGACTAGCGGGGGAACTTACAATGAGCAGTTCTTC.

The chain links TRBV5-1 to TRBJ2-1; 9 bases map to TRBD2. Germline CDR1 is SGHRS and CDR2 is YFSETQ. V shed 0 bases, J shed 6 bases, and the junction held 4 bases outside the gene matches. This CDR3 comprises 15 residues. The chain's CDR3 is CASSLEGTSLNEQFF. In DNA form, the CDR3 reads TGCGCCAGCAGCTTGGAAGGGACTAGCCTCAATGAGCAGTTCTTC.

Ten or more counts support this clonotype. The chain joins TRBV28 to TRBJ1-5; D might be TRBD1 (6 bases). The CDR3 length is 12 residues. V was clipped by 5 bases and J by 7 bases, with 9 bases between them. Germline CDR1 MDHEN, CDR2 SYDVKM. CDR3 coding DNA: TGTGCCAGCAGTCCTGGACAGCAGCCCCAGCATTTT. It translates to CASSPGQQPQHF.